A single sample is the source of the 8 T cell receptor beta chains below, sequenced in a study of blood T cell repertoires in COVID-19. TCRdb's table, derived via immunoSEQ multiplex PCR, lists solely in-frame clones and lacks some. Of under 450,000 clones listed, roughly four fifths are singletons. The sample taken for sequencing was PBMCs or T cells enriched from blood (not recorded which). These receptor sequences come from a woman aged 45-60 years who had recovered from COVID-19.

CDR3 sequence: CASSESGTGYYGYTF. CDR3 nucleotides: TGCGCCAGCAGCGAATCCGGGACAGGGTACTATGGCTACACCTTC. The V gene is TRBV5-1, the J gene TRBJ1-2, with 9 bases lining up with TRBD1. This CDR3 comprises 15 residues. J lost 3 bases, V lost 4 bases, and 7 bases had no gene match. Germline CDR1 and CDR2: SGHRS and YFSETQ.

This chain uses TRBV10-3 with TRBJ2-2, with 11 bases identical to TRBD2. The CDR3 has 14 residues. The germline gives CDR1 ENHRY, CDR2 SYGVKD. The V gene end was trimmed by 8 bases and the J gene end by 2 bases; junction bases not matched to a gene: 1. The CDR3 DNA reads as TGTGCCATCGGGACTAGCGGTAACACCGGGGAGCTGTTTTTT. It codes for CAIGTSGNTGELFF.

The chain is built from TRBV9 and TRBJ1-1, with 7 bases fitting TRBD1. Losses at the gene ends were 0 bases for V and 8 bases for J; bases not matched to a gene: 4. CDR3 size: 13 residues. Germline V lookup: CDR1 SGDLS, CDR2 YYNGEE. The CDR3 is CASSVGDRTEAFF. CDR3 bases: TGTGCCAGCAGCGTAGGGGACAGAACCGAAGCTTTCTTT. The variable domain in full, with the rest retrieved from reference TRBV9 and TRBJ1-1, is DSGVTQTPKHLITATGQRVTLRCSPRSGDLSVYWYQQSLDQGLQFLIQYYNGEERAKGNILERFSAQQFPDLHSELNLSSLELGDSALYFCASSVGDRTEAFFGQGTRLTVV.

The chain uses TRBV14 and TRBJ1-6; D might be TRBD1 (5 bases). The CDR3 loop spans 15 amino acids. The germline V gene has CDR1 SGHDN and CDR2 FVKESK. Deletions cut 3 bases from V and 7 bases from J, with 13 bases between. CDR3 nucleotides: TGTGCCAGCAGCCAGTTACAGGAACGAAATTCACCCCTCCACTTT. Translation gives CASSQLQERNSPLHF.

This clone was detected a few times. This chain joins TRBV27 and TRBJ1-6, with TRBD1 as a possible D gene (5 bases). V lost 3 bases and J 7 bases, leaving 10 bases between the germline ends. Germline V gene data show CDR1 as MNHEY and CDR2 as SMNVEV (reference sequence). The CDR3 is 14 amino acids. For the CDR3, the DNA is TGTGCCAGCAGTTTCCAGGGATGGAATTCACCCCTCCACTTT. Translation gives CASSFQGWNSPLHF.

The chain recombines TRBV2 with TRBJ2-2; D gene ambiguous. The CDR3 contains 14 residues. Trimming took 8 bases from V and 2 from J, leaving 12 bases between them. Germline V gene lookup returns CDR1 SNHLY and CDR2 FYNNEI. The CDR3 is CASLQTANTGELFF. CDR3 sequence (DNA): TGTGCCAGCCTCCAAACAGCCAACACCGGGGAGCTGTTTTTT.

The rearrangement uses TRBV11-2 and TRBJ1-1; D is possibly TRBD1 (5 bases). Germline V gene lookup returns CDR1 SGHAT and CDR2 FQNNGV. The CDR3 is 14 residues long. V was clipped by 4 bases and J by 5 bases, with 14 bases between them. The CDR3 here is CASSSQEGLTEAFF. CDR3 nucleotides: TGTGCCAGCAGCTCACAGGAGGGCCTGACTGAAGCTTTCTTT.

This chain joins TRBV5-4 and TRBJ2-5, with D unclear. The germline gives CDR1 SGHNT, CDR2 YYREEE (reference sequence). Trimming stripped 2 bases from V and 2 bases from J, with 10 bases between. The CDR3 is 14 amino acids. CDR3 amino acids: CASSFDMAQETQYF. For the CDR3, the DNA is TGTGCCAGCAGCTTCGACATGGCACAAGAGACCCAGTACTTC.